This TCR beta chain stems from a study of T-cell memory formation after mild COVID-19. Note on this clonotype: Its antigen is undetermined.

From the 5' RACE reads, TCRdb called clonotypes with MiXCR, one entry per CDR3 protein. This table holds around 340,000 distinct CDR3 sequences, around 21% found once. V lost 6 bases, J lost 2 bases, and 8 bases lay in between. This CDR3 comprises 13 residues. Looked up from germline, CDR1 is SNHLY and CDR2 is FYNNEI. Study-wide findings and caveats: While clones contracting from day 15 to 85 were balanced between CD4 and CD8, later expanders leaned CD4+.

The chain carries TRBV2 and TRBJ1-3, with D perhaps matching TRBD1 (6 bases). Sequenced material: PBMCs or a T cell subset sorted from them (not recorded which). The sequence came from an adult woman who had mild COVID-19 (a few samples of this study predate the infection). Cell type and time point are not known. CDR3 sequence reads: CASRQGAGNTIYF. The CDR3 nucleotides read TGTGCCAGCAGACAGGGTGCTGGAAACACCATATATTTT. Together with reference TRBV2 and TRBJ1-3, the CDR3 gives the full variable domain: EPEVTQTPSHQVTQMGQEVILRCVPISNHLYFYWYRQILGQKVEFLVSFYNNEISEKSEIFDDQFSVERPDGSNFTLKIRSTKLEDSAMYFCASRQGAGNTIYFGEGSWLTVV.